This T cell receptor (beta chain) emerged from a study of blood T cell repertoires in COVID-19. Per the study methods: For nucleated cells, counts were estimated from reference gene primer amplification. Repertoires were generated with immunoSEQ multiplex PCR, while TCRdb's copy carries only in-frame clones and drops some. Clone size and V and J calls were adopted from that table, with D and trimming inferred from the DNA. The sample holds approximately 220,000 clones, roughly 80% seen once. The germline V and J ends were trimmed by 2 bases and 5 bases, with 2 bases remaining between them. This CDR3 is built from 11 residues. Germline V gives CDR1 MNHNY, CDR2 SVGAGI (reference sequence). A single count supports this clone.

The J gene is TRBJ2-3, the V gene TRBV6-6, with D uncertain. The specimen sequenced was peripheral blood. This TCR came from a woman in her 30s who had recovered from COVID-19. The CDR3 coding sequence is TGTGCCAGCAGTTACCAAGATACGCAGTATTTT. Protein: CASSYQDTQYF.